The 2 T cell receptor beta chains presented below share a single source sample, sequenced in a study of CXCR3-negative and CXCR3-positive naive CD8 T cells (dated by TCRdb to about 2019). The full study reports these points: Compared with CXCR3-negative naive cells, CXCR3-positive naive cells had TRB CDR3s with higher hydrophobicity (lower Kidera factor 4), lower energy, and higher strength and volume indices.

Sequencing relied on a NextSeq 550. The Human TCR Profiling Kit (MiLaboratory) was used to prepare UMI-labeled 5' RACE TRB cDNA libraries. With the reads reprocessed by TCRdb, a single entry stands for each CDR3 protein sequence and no DNA is reported. The sample's clone listing holds about 5,300 distinct CDR3 sequences. Of the sample, 1.5% to 2% falls within the top ten clones. Their specific antigens are unknown. Sequenced sample: naive CXCR3+ CD8+ T cells from blood. The cell subset or site label, read with the paper, signifies: CD45RO-CCR7+CD27+CD95- naive CD8+ T cells expressing CXCR3 (TNR3+). These receptor sequences come from a human donor in good health. Some clones in this sample may be carry-over from other donors' samples.

The chain couples TRBV20-1 to TRBJ2-1; TCRdb's assignment of TRBD2 cannot be checked, as there is no DNA. CDR1 is DFQATT, CDR2 SNEGSKA, per germline (reference sequence). The CDR3 has 13 residues. The chain's CDR3 is CSARDLELPEQFF.

The rearrangement joins TRBV12-3 or TRBV12-4 to TRBJ2-7; with no DNA, the TCRdb D assignment of TRBD2 cannot be verified. The CDR3 spans 14 residues. The CDR3 loop is CASTHAGGGYEQYF.